The T cell receptor beta chain described here comes from a study of spatial heterogeneity in lung cancer. Study details: Alpha-chain sequences were consistently detected in smaller numbers than beta-chain sequences.

Time point defined: sample taken at primary tumor resection. Unsorted whole RNA of tumor, nontumor lung or frozen PBMC was sequenced. The CDR3 sequence is 13 residues long. The V and J ends lost 9 bases and 4 bases respectively, with 14 bases between them. Germline V gene lookup returns CDR1 MNHEY and CDR2 SVGEGT. TCRdb passed the 5' RACE reads through MiXCR, listing each CDR3 protein once. The profile shows some 100,000 distinct CDR3 sequences, more than 10% of them singletons. The V gene is TRBV6-2 or TRBV6-3, the J gene TRBJ2-3, with D hard to call. This TCR was sampled from a male donor with early-stage non-small cell lung cancer. Sequenced here: PBMCs, sampled at surgery. The CDR3 sequence: CARSLEFADTQYF. The CDR3 region has the DNA TGTGCCAGGAGCCTGGAGTTTGCAGATACGCAGTATTTT.